What follows describes a single T cell receptor beta chain. The junction departs from germline at one end; a sequencing error may be responsible. Original analysis: Reference gene primer amplification yielded estimated nucleated cell counts. Sequencing was performed with immunoSEQ multiplex PCR; in TCRdb, only in-frame clones are kept and a portion is missing. D and trimming come from the DNA, and the V and J calls and clone size come from that table. The table records a few hundred thousand clones, roughly 89% of them present only once. All enrollees were roughly 18 to 95 years old and from about 24 US areas. Participants had their cohort set by participant-reported clinical history. CDR1 is SGHAT and CDR2 is FQNNGV in the germline V gene. This CDR3 contains 14 residues. The sample originates from a study of blood T cell repertoires in COVID-19.

The chain has TRBV11-2 and TRBJ1-3; no definite D call. This TCR was sampled from a man between 18 and 35 years old with acute COVID-19. Specimen: PBMCs or T cells enriched from blood (not recorded which). CDR3 DNA sequence: TGTGCCAGCAGCTTAGAACAAACGGGAAACGCCATATATTTT. Encoded protein: CASSLEQTGNAIYF.